The clone carrying this T cell receptor (beta chain) was recorded a few times. As yet, its antigen is unknown. Germline-derived CDR1 and CDR2 are LGHNA and YNFKEQ. This CDR3 is built from 16 residues. Trimming left V 0 bases short and J 1 base short, with 11 bases between. TCRdb re-analysed the 5' RACE reads in MiXCR, keeping a single row per CDR3 protein. Of about 360,000 distinct CDR3 sequences listed, under 15% are singletons. The sample belongs to a study of T-cell memory formation after mild COVID-19. Overall study findings and caveats: CD4+ contracting clones lay mainly in CM and EM, CD8+ ones in EMRA.

The chain links TRBV4-2 to TRBJ2-3; TRBD2 might be the D (5 bases). Source material: PBMCs or a T cell subset sorted from them (not recorded which). The sequence was obtained from a man aged 18 to 35 who had mild COVID-19 (a few samples of this study predate the infection). Cell type and time point are not known. The CDR3 DNA sequence: TGTGCCAGCAGCCAAGATCTATACGGGGGCACAGATACGCAGTATTTT. It yields the protein CASSQDLYGGTDTQYF.